This entry lists 5 T cell receptor beta chains sequenced from one sample in a study of shared clonotypes between healthy human individuals. TCRdb's table, derived via immunoSEQ multiplex PCR, lists solely in-frame clones and lacks some. The data contain about a million clones, over 75% of them singletons. Sequenced sample: memory CD4+ T cells sorted from blood. Specified subset: CD45RA-negative fraction. These receptor sequences come from a man aged 18 to 30 in good health.

V is TRBV5-1 and J is TRBJ2-5; 7 bases are a match to TRBD2. The V gene end was trimmed by 0 bases and the J gene end by 1 base; junction bases not matched to a gene: 6. This CDR3 comprises 16 residues. In germline, CDR1 is SGHRS, CDR2 YFSETQ. Here the CDR3 DNA reads TGCGCCAGCAGCTTGGATGCGGGAGCCCGCCAAGAGACCCAGTACTTC. This gives the protein CASSLDAGARQETQYF. The full variable domain, rest sourced from reference TRBV5-1 and TRBJ2-5, is KAGVTQTPRYLIKTRGQQVTLSCSPISGHRSVSWYQQTPGQGLQFLFEYFSETQRNKGNFPGRFSGRQFSNSRSEMNVSTLELGDSALYLCASSLDAGARQETQYFGPGTRLLVL.

The chain joins TRBV5-4 to TRBJ2-2; TRBD2 matches at 7 bases. V shed 0 bases, J shed 6 bases, and the junction held 5 bases outside the gene matches. Germline V CDR1 and CDR2: SGHNT, YYREEE (reference sequence). This CDR3 region has 15 residues. CDR3 amino acids: CASSLGGRGAGELFF. As DNA, the CDR3 is TGTGCCAGCAGCTTGGGCGGGAGAGGGGCCGGGGAGCTGTTTTTT.

The J gene is TRBJ1-4, the V gene TRBV5-4; the D gene is possibly TRBD1 (5 bases). This CDR3 is built from 16 residues. Between the trimmed V and J ends, which lost 4 bases and 7 bases, there was a span of 20 bases. The germline V gene encodes CDR1 SGHNT and CDR2 YYREEE (reference sequence). This CDR3 reads CASSDSNRFASEKLFF. DNA for the CDR3: TGTGCCAGCAGCGACAGCAACAGATTTGCGAGTGAAAAACTGTTTTTT.

Note on this clone: The sample carries other DNA sequences with the same CDR3. The chain joins TRBV30 to TRBJ1-5; TRBD1 matches at 10 bases. The CDR3 spans 14 residues. Per germline, CDR1 GTSNPN and CDR2 SVGIG (reference sequence). With V trimmed by 2 bases and J by 4 bases, 2 bases remained unmatched. The CDR3 here is CAWSPGQGNQPQHF. The CDR3 DNA follows: TGTGCCTGGAGTCCGGGACAGGGGAATCAGCCCCAGCATTTT. Variable domain in full (rest from reference TRBV30 and TRBJ1-5): SQTIHQWPATLVQPVGSPLSLECTVEGTSNPNLYWYRQAAGRGLQLLFYSVGIGQISSEVPQNLSASRPQDRQFILSSKKLLLSDSGFYLCAWSPGQGNQPQHFGDGTRLSIL.

The chain couples TRBV12-5 to TRBJ2-5; D is unclear. CDR1 is LGHNT and CDR2 is FRNRAP in the germline V gene. The CDR3 spans 13 residues. V gave up 6 bases and J gave up 1 base, with 9 bases separating them. CDR3 sequence: CASGPTAQETQYF. CDR3 bases: TGTGCTAGTGGCCCTACGGCCCAAGAGACCCAGTACTTC.